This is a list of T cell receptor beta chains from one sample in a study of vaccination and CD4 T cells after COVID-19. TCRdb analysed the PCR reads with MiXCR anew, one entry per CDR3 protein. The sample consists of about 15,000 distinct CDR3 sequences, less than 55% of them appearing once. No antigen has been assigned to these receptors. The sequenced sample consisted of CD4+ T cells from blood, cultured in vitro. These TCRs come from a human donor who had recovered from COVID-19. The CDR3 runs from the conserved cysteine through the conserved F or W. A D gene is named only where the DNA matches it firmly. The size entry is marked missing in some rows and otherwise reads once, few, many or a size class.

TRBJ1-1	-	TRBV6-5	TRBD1	CASSYQMGQGAWGNTEAFF	TGTGCCAGCAGTTACCAAATGGGACAGGGGGCCTGGGGGAACACTGAAGCTTTCTTT
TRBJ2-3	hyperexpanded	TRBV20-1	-	CSARDHGTDTQYF	TGCAGTGCTAGAGATCACGGCACAGATACGCAGTATTTT
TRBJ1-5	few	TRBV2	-	CASSEWVVSQPQHF	TGTGCCAGCAGTGAATGGGTTGTCAGTCAGCCCCAGCATTTT
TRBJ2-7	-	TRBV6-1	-	CASSEAGTGQYF	TGTGCCAGCAGTGAAGCGGGCACAGGGCAGTACTTC
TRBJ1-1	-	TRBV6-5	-	CASSYSQAHVEAFF	TGTGCCAGCAGTTACTCGCAGGCCCATGTTGAAGCTTTCTTT
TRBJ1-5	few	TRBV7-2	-	CASSAQGYQPQHF	TGTGCCAGCAGCGCGCAGGGATATCAGCCCCAGCATTTT
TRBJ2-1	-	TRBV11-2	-	CASSFLRSYNEQFF	TGTGCCAGCAGCTTTTTACGGTCCTACAATGAGCAGTTCTTC
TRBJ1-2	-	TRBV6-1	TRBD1	CASIGQGVGGYTF	TGTGCCAGCATAGGACAGGGGGTCGGTGGCTACACCTTC
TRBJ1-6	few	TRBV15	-	CATSTQDGSPLHF	TGTGCCACCAGCACCCAGGACGGATCACCCCTCCACTTT
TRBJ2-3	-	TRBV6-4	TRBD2	CASSDSKAGGDTQYF	TGTGCCAGCAGTGACTCGAAAGCGGGAGGGGATACGCAGTATTTT
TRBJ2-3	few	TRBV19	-	CASADGYTDTQYF	TGTGCCAGTGCGGACGGGTACACAGATACGCAGTATTTT
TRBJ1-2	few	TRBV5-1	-	CASSEGGRSGLANYGYTF	TGCGCCAGCAGCGAGGGAGGGAGGTCTGGCTTGGCTAACTATGGCTACACCTTC
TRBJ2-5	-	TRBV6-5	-	CASSYLGSWETQYF	TGTGCCAGCAGTTACTTAGGCAGTTGGGAGACCCAGTACTTC
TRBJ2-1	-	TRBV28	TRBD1	CASLAAAAGQGSYNEQFF	TGTGCCAGCCTCGCTGCCGCTGCTGGACAGGGCTCCTACAATGAGCAGTTCTTC
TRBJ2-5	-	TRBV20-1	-	CSSPPLQETQYF	TGCAGTTCGCCGCCGCTTCAAGAGACCCAGTACTTC
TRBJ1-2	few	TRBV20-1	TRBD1	CSGQDRGIGYTF	TGCAGTGGCCAAGACAGGGGGATCGGCTACACCTTC
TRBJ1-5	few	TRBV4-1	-	CASSQEAGSGQPQHF	TGCGCCAGCAGCCAAGAGGCGGGGTCAGGCCAGCCCCAGCATTTT
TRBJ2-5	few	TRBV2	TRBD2	CASRGTSGRPQETQYF	TGTGCCAGCAGGGGGACTAGCGGGAGACCCCAAGAGACCCAGTACTTC
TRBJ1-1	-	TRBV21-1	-	CASSNFETGRNGHEAFF	TGTGCCAGCAGCAACTTTGAGACAGGGCGTAACGGGCATGAAGCTTTCTTT
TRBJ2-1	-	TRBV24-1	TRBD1	CATSDLGQASYNEQFF	TGTGCCACCAGTGATTTGGGACAGGCCTCCTACAATGAGCAGTTCTTC
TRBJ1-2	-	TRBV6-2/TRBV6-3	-	CASSFWGNYGYTF	TGTGCCAGCAGTTTTTGGGGGAACTATGGCTACACCTTC
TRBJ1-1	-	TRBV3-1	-	CASSQPWTEAFF	TGTGCCAGCAGCCAACCGTGGACTGAAGCTTTCTTT
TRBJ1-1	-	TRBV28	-	CASSFPGILMMNTEAFF	TGTGCCAGCAGTTTCCCCGGAATACTGATGATGAACACTGAAGCTTTCTTT
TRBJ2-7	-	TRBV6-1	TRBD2	CASSAGTSGSYEQYF	TGTGCCAGCAGTGCCGGGACTAGCGGCTCCTACGAGCAGTACTTC
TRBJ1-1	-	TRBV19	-	CASSSDGPEAFF	TGTGCCAGTAGTTCTGACGGGCCCGAAGCTTTCTTT